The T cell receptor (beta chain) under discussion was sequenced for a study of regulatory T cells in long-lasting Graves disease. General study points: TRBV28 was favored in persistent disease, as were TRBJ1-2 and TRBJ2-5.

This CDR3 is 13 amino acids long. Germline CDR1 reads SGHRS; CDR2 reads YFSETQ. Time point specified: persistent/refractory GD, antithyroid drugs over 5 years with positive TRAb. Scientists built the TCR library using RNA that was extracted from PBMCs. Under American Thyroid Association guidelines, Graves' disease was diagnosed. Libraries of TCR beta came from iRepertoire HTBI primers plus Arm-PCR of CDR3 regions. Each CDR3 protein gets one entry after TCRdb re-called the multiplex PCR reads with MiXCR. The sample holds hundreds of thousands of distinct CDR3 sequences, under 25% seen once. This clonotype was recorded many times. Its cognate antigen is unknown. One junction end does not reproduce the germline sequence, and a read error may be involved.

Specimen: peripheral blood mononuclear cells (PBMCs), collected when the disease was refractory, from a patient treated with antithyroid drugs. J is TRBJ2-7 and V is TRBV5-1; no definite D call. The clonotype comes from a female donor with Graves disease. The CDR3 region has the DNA TGTGCCAGCAGCTTAGGACCCTTTGACGAGCAGTACTTC. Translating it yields CASSLGPFDEQYF.